One and the same sample provided the 32 T cell receptor beta chains below, sequenced in a study of T cell responses to AZD1222 COVID-19 vaccine. Profiled with immunoSEQ multiplex PCR; TCRdb holds only in-frame clones, not every one. This sample has roughly 180,000 clones, with 80% to 90% found just once. The sample was peripheral blood, taken on day 0 of AZD1222 vaccination. The receptor set was obtained from an adult in good health.

The rearrangement uses TRBV29-1 and TRBJ2-7; TRBD2 might be the D (7 bases). V lost 4 bases to trimming and J lost 6 bases, with 25 bases between them. CDR3 length: 16 residues. CDR1 SQVTM and CDR2 ANQGSEA come from the germline V gene. CDR3 DNA: TGCAGCGTTGGGCAGGGGAGAGGGGGAGGGCCTGCCGAGCAGTACTTC. This codes for CSVGQGRGGGPAEQYF.

The chain recombines TRBV18 with TRBJ1-5; 7 positions match TRBD1. The CDR3 loop spans 16 amino acids. Trimming took 4 bases from V and 6 from J; bases not matched to a gene: 12. The germline V gene encodes CDR1 KGHSH and CDR2 LQKENI. The CDR3 loop is CASSLEQRGQGQPQHF. The CDR3 nucleotides are TGTGCCAGCTCACTGGAGCAAAGGGGGCAGGGTCAGCCCCAGCATTTT.

This clone appeared a few times. This chain uses TRBV15 with TRBJ2-2; a weak D match, TRBD2 (6 bases). This CDR3 comprises 15 residues. Germline loops: CDR1 LNHNV, CDR2 YYDKDF (reference sequence). Trimming pared 3 bases from V and 5 bases from J, leaving 13 bases between. The CDR3 protein is CATSRKKEGTGELFF. In DNA, the CDR3 is TGTGCCACCAGCAGGAAGAAGGAGGGAACCGGGGAGCTGTTTTTT. The whole variable domain, filled in from reference TRBV15 and TRBJ2-2, reads DAMVIQNPRYQVTQFGKPVTLSCSQTLNHNVMYWYQQKSSQAPKLLFHYYDKDFNNEADTPDNFQSRRPNTSFCFLDIRSPGLGDTAMYLCATSRKKEGTGELFFGEGSRLTVL.

The V call is TRBV6-5, the J call TRBJ1-1, with D tentatively TRBD1 (6 bases). Trimming pared 6 bases from V and 1 base from J, leaving 12 bases between. The CDR3 sequence is 14 residues long. Germline CDR1 MNHEY, CDR2 SVGAGI. The CDR3 nucleotides read TGTGCCAGCAGCTTAGGGGGTCAGAACACTGAAGCTTTCTTT. This gives the protein CASSLGGQNTEAFF.

The chain combines TRBV19 with TRBJ2-3, with 11 positions matching TRBD2. This CDR3 comprises 14 residues. The germline V gene has CDR1 LNHDA and CDR2 SQIVND (reference sequence). The trim removed 7 bases at V and 3 bases at J, leaving 3 bases unmatched. As DNA, the CDR3 is TGTGCCAGTAAGGTAGCGGGAGGGACAGATACGCAGTATTTT. This translates into CASKVAGGTDTQYF.

This clone was seen a single time. The chain employs TRBV4-2 and TRBJ1-5, with TRBD1 as a possible D gene (5 bases). Deletions cut 4 bases from V and 7 bases from J, with 17 bases between. The germline V gene has CDR1 LGHNA and CDR2 YNFKEQ. CDR3 size: 15 residues. The CDR3 nucleotides read TGTGCCAGCAGCCCTAAGGGGTCAGGGAACCAGCCCCAGCATTTT. Its translation is CASSPKGSGNQPQHF.

The genes are TRBV5-6 and TRBJ1-2; no definite D call. The CDR3 totals 14 residues. Trimming pared 0 bases from V and 8 bases from J, leaving 14 bases between. Germline values: CDR1 SGHDT, CDR2 YYEEEE. CDR3 nucleotides: TGTGCCAGCAGCTTGGACGGGCAGGCTAACGGCTACACCTTC. The encoded protein is CASSLDGQANGYTF.

The chain carries TRBV3-1 (or the pseudogene TRBV3-2) and TRBJ1-4, with 8 bases lining up with TRBD1. The CDR3 is made up of 15 amino acids. Germline V gene lookup returns CDR1 LGHDT and CDR2 YNNKEL (reference sequence). V shed 6 bases and J 3 bases; nucleotides not matched to a gene: 6. The CDR3 DNA follows: TGTGCCAGCAGTCTTACAGGGGGACCTAATGAAAAACTGTTTTTT. Its protein product is CASSLTGGPNEKLFF.

The chain couples TRBV21-1 to TRBJ1-4; the D call of TRBD1 is as the table states it, not checked on the DNA. TRBV21-1 counts as a pseudogene. This CDR3 has 15 amino acids. CDR3 in amino acids: CASSKVTGENEKLFF. The CDR3, as DNA: TGTGCCAGCAGCAAAGTTACAGGGGAAAATGAAAAACTGTTTTTT.

The V call is TRBV2, the J call TRBJ1-6, with 7 bases that match TRBD1. Germline-derived CDR1 and CDR2 are SNHLY and FYNNEI. V shed 4 bases and J 9 bases; nucleotides not matched to a gene: 9. This CDR3 region has 15 residues. CDR3 sequence: CASSAGDRAVSPLHF. For the CDR3, the DNA is TGTGCCAGCAGTGCGGGTGACAGGGCGGTTTCACCCCTCCACTTT. Together with reference TRBV2 and TRBJ1-6, the CDR3 gives the full variable domain: EPEVTQTPSHQVTQMGQEVILRCVPISNHLYFYWYRQILGQKVEFLVSFYNNEISEKSEIFDDQFSVERPDGSNFTLKIRSTKLEDSAMYFCASSAGDRAVSPLHFGNGTRLTVT.

CDR3 sequence reads: CASSYPGEETQYF. In DNA, the CDR3 is TGTGCCAGCAGTTACCCAGGGGAAGAGACCCAGTACTTC. The chain employs TRBV11-3 and TRBJ2-5; TRBD1 is a possible D gene (6 bases). Trimming cost V 6 bases and J 3 bases, with 11 bases left between them. The CDR3 sequence is 13 residues long. CDR1 SGHNT and CDR2 YENEEA come from the germline V gene.

This clone came up a few times. The CDR3 DNA sequence: TGTGCCAGCAGCGCGCGACAGTTTGCGAATGGCTACACCTTC. It codes for CASSARQFANGYTF. The V gene is TRBV9, the J gene TRBJ1-2; D possibly corresponds to TRBD1 (5 bases). The CDR3 loop spans 14 amino acids. V lost 3 bases and J lost 6, with 15 bases in between. The germline V gene encodes CDR1 SGDLS and CDR2 YYNGEE. The full variable domain, rest sourced from reference TRBV9 and TRBJ1-2, is DSGVTQTPKHLITATGQRVTLRCSPRSGDLSVYWYQQSLDQGLQFLIQYYNGEERAKGNILERFSAQQFPDLHSELNLSSLELGDSALYFCASSARQFANGYTFGSGTRLTVV.

V and J are TRBV30 and TRBJ1-2, with 10 bases matching TRBD1. J gave up 2 bases and V 4 bases, and 4 bases lay outside the gene matches. The CDR3 runs to 14 residues. From germline, CDR1 is GTSNPN and CDR2 SVGIG (reference sequence). The DNA of the CDR3 is TGTGCCTGGACTGGGACAGGGGCCAACTATGGCTACACCTTC. It codes for CAWTGTGANYGYTF.

The chain joins TRBV5-1 to TRBJ2-5; D not certain. This CDR3 has 13 residues. CDR1 SGHRS and CDR2 YFSETQ come from the germline V gene. V was cut by 6 bases and J by 2 bases, with 11 bases left in between. The CDR3 loop reads CASKDPPQETQYF. The CDR3 DNA reads as TGCGCCAGCAAGGACCCCCCTCAAGAGACCCAGTACTTC.

The V call is TRBV5-1, the J call TRBJ1-4, with unresolved D. Germline loops: CDR1 SGHRS, CDR2 YFSETQ. The CDR3 loop spans 15 amino acids. V was clipped by 0 bases and J by 8 bases, with 14 bases between them. CDR3 amino acids: CASSLGRANGEKLFF. The DNA of the CDR3 is TGCGCCAGCAGCTTGGGACGGGCGAATGGGGAAAAACTGTTTTTT.

The chain has TRBV7-3 and TRBJ2-1, with 10 positions matching TRBD2. Trimming cost V 3 bases and J 6 bases; bases outside gene matches: 5. Germline V lookup: CDR1 SGHTA, CDR2 FQGTGA. The CDR3 spans 15 residues. This CDR3 reads CASSFLAGVGNEQFF. CDR3 nucleotides: TGTGCCAGCAGCTTTCTAGCGGGGGTGGGCAATGAGCAGTTCTTC.

The V gene is TRBV28, the J gene TRBJ2-1; 7 bases match TRBD1. The CDR3 extends over 14 amino acids. Germline V gene sequence: CDR1 MDHEN, CDR2 SYDVKM. V lost 5 bases, J lost 15 bases, and 16 bases stayed unmatched. CDR3 coding DNA: TGTGCCAGCAGTCTGGGACAGCGCGGCCCCTTGGGGTTCTTC. Its protein product is CASSLGQRGPLGFF.

The gene calls are TRBV4-1 and TRBJ2-5; weak D call: TRBD1 (5 bases). V was clipped by 1 base and J by 4 bases, with 10 bases between them. Germline V gene lookup returns CDR1 MGHRA and CDR2 YSYEKL. The CDR3 sequence is 14 residues long. The CDR3 DNA reads TGCGCCAGCAGCCAAGGGGCAGGGTTAGAGACCCAGTACTTC. As protein: CASSQGAGLETQYF.

This sequence joins TRBV29-1 and TRBJ2-3; tentative D call: TRBD2 (6 bases). The CDR3 consists of 13 residues. Trimming took 4 bases from V and 0 from J, leaving 8 bases between them. The germline gives CDR1 SQVTM, CDR2 ANQGSEA. The CDR3 sequence is CSVVGGSTDTQYF. DNA for the CDR3: TGCAGCGTTGTTGGGGGGAGCACAGATACGCAGTATTTT.

V is TRBV5-1 and J is TRBJ1-4; D is uncertain. CDR3 size: 16 residues. CDR1 SGHRS and CDR2 YFSETQ come from the germline V gene. V was pared by 5 bases and J by 0 bases, with 14 bases between. The CDR3: CASRPVEFSTNEKLFF. CDR3 nucleotide sequence: TGCGCCAGCAGGCCCGTGGAATTCTCAACTAATGAAAAACTGTTTTTT.

V and J are TRBV18 and TRBJ1-3; 8 bases agree with TRBD1. The germline gives CDR1 KGHSH, CDR2 LQKENI. V dropped 3 bases and J dropped 4; count of bases not matched to a gene: 8. The CDR3 has 16 amino acids. The CDR3 DNA follows: TGTGCCAGCTCACCGCCGGGGGGACAGGAGGGAAACACCATATATTTT. Its translation is CASSPPGGQEGNTIYF.

This chain uses TRBV9 with TRBJ1-5, with D uncertain. In germline, CDR1 is SGDLS, CDR2 YYNGEE. Trimming pared 0 bases from V and 2 bases from J, leaving 9 bases between. The CDR3 has 15 amino acids. In DNA form, the CDR3 reads TGTGCCAGCAGCGTAGGCGCGGCGGGCAATCAGCCCCAGCATTTT. Its translation is CASSVGAAGNQPQHF.

V usage is TRBV2 and J usage is TRBJ2-3; D is ambiguous. Germline lookup yields CDR1 SNHLY and CDR2 FYNNEI. This CDR3 is 14 amino acids long. With 2 bases removed from V and 2 bases from J, the gap between germline ends came to 8 bases. CDR3 bases: TGTGCCAGCAGTGAATTTCAAGTCACAGATACGCAGTATTTT. Translation gives CASSEFQVTDTQYF.

This chain links TRBV11-1 with TRBJ2-2; no clear D. The germline V gene has CDR1 SGHAT and CDR2 FQDESV (reference sequence). The CDR3 totals 13 residues. The V end lost 5 bases, the J end lost 4 bases, and 8 bases lay between the germline ends. The CDR3 DNA follows: TGTGCCAGCAGCCGGTACTTCACCGGGGAGCTGTTTTTT. Protein sequence: CASSRYFTGELFF.

This clone was seen more than once but under ten times. The rearrangement uses TRBV4-1 and TRBJ1-5; perhaps TRBD1 as D (6 bases). This CDR3 is 16 amino acids long. Germline values: CDR1 MGHRA, CDR2 YSYEKL. Between the trimmed V and J ends, which lost 1 base and 7 bases, there was a span of 17 bases. The CDR3 loop is CASSQGGPPGMQPQHF. The DNA for the CDR3 is TGCGCCAGCAGCCAAGGGGGGCCTCCAGGGATGCAGCCCCAGCATTTT.

The V call is TRBV10-3, the J call TRBJ1-3; D gene ambiguous. CDR3 length equals 14 residues. Between the trimmed V and J ends, which lost 3 bases and 0 bases, there was a span of 6 bases. The germline CDR1 and CDR2 sequences are ENHRY and SYGVKD. The CDR3 DNA sequence: TGTGCCATCAGTGACGGTAGCTCTGGAAACACCATATATTTT. Translation: CAISDGSSGNTIYF.

This rearrangement joins TRBV24-1 to TRBJ2-2; the D is unclear. The V gene lost 5 bases and the J gene lost 8 bases, with 5 bases spanning the gap. The CDR3 has 11 residues. Looked up from germline, CDR1 is KGHDR and CDR2 is SFDVKD. The CDR3 protein is CATSGGGELFF. Here the CDR3 DNA reads TGTGCCACCAGTGGGGGTGGGGAGCTGTTTTTT.

The chain combines TRBV19 with TRBJ2-7; a possible D gene is TRBD1 (6 bases). This CDR3 comprises 15 residues. The V gene's germline CDR1 is LNHDA and CDR2 SQIVND (reference sequence). V lost 3 bases and J lost 2, with 14 bases in between. In DNA, the CDR3 is TGTGCCAGTAGTATCCCGACAGGTGATACCTACGAGCAGTACTTC. This encodes CASSIPTGDTYEQYF.

The V gene is TRBV6-5, the J gene TRBJ2-7, with TRBD2 as a possible D gene (6 bases). This CDR3 region has 14 residues. V was pared by 2 bases and J by 5 bases, with 13 bases between. Germline lookup yields CDR1 MNHEY and CDR2 SVGAGI. CDR3 nucleotides: TGTGCCAGCAGTTACGGGGTCGGGGGAAACGAGCAGTACTTC. It is translated as CASSYGVGGNEQYF.

Regarding this clone: One end of the junction varies from germline; a read error may be responsible. The CDR3: CASSVSSGRDHETQYF. DNA of the CDR3: TGTGCCAGCAGCGTTTCCAGCGGGAGGGACCACGAGACCCAGTACTTC. V gene TRBV9 combines with J gene TRBJ2-5; 10 nucleotides match TRBD2. Germline V gene sequence: CDR1 SGDLS, CDR2 YYNGEE. The CDR3 totals 16 residues.

The chain couples TRBV7-8 to TRBJ1-3; no firm D call. The CDR3 is 17 residues long. V lost 5 bases and J 0 bases, leaving 17 bases between the germline ends. CDR1 and CDR2 from the germline V gene are SGHVS and FQNEAQ. CDR3 in amino acids: CASSEKIDPGSGNTIYF. In nucleotides, the CDR3 is TGTGCCAGCAGCGAGAAAATTGATCCGGGCTCTGGAAACACCATATATTTT.

The V call is TRBV5-1, the J call TRBJ2-7, with TRBD2 matching 14 bases. Germline CDR1 is SGHRS and CDR2 is YFSETQ. This CDR3 has 17 amino acids. V gave up 3 bases and J gave up 0 bases; unmatched junction bases: 5. CDR3 loop: CASSSGLAGGRSYEQYF. As DNA, the CDR3 is TGCGCCAGCAGCTCTGGACTAGCGGGGGGTCGCTCCTACGAGCAGTACTTC. The variable domain in full, completed from reference TRBV5-1 and TRBJ2-7, reads KAGVTQTPRYLIKTRGQQVTLSCSPISGHRSVSWYQQTPGQGLQFLFEYFSETQRNKGNFPGRFSGRQFSNSRSEMNVSTLELGDSALYLCASSSGLAGGRSYEQYFGPGTRLTVT.